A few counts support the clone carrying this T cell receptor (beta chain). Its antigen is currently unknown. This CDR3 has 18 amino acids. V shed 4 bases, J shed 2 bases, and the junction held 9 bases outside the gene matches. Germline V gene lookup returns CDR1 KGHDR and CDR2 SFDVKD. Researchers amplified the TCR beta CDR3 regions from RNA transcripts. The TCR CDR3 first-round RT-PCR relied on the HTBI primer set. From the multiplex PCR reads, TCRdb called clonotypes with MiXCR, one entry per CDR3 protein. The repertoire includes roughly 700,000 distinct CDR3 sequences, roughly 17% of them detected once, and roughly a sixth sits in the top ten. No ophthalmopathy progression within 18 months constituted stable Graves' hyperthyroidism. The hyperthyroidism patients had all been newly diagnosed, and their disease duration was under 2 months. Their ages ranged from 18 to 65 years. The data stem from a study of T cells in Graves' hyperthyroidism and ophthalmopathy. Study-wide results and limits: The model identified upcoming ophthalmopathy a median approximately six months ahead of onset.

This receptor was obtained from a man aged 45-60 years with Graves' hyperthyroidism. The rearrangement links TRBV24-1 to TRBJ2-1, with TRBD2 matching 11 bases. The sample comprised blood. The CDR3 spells CATSDRTSGLPAYNEQFF. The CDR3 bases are TGTGCCACCAGTGACAGGACTAGCGGGCTACCAGCCTACAATGAGCAGTTCTTC.